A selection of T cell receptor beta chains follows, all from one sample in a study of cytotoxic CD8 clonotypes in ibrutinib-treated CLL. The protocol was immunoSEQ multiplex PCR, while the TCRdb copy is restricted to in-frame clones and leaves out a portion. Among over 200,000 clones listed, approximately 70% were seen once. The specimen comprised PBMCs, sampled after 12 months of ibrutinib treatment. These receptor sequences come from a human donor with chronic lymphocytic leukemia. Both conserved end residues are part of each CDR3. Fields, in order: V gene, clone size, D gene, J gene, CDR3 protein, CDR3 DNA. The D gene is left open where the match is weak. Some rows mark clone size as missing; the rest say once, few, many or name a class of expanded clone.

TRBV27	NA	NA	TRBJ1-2	CASSLGIAGRYTF	TGTGCCAGCAGTTTAGGCATCGCGGGACGCTACACCTTC
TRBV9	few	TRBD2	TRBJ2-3	CASSATSATGHTQYF	TGTGCCAGCAGCGCGACTAGCGCCACGGGTCATACGCAGTATTTT
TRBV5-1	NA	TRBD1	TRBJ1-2	CASSLEGRGTGGPNGYTF	TGCGCCAGCAGCTTGGAGGGCCGAGGGACAGGGGGGCCAAATGGCTACACCTTC
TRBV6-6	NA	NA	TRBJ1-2	CASSPGLTYGYTF	TGTGCCAGCAGCCCGGGGCTAACCTATGGCTACACCTTC
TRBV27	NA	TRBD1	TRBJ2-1	CASSSGTGSRVEQFF	TGTGCCAGCAGTTCCGGGACAGGGAGTAGGGTTGAGCAGTTCTTC
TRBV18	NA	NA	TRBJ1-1	CASSRGVTEAFF	TGTGCCAGCTCAAGAGGGGTCACTGAAGCTTTCTTT
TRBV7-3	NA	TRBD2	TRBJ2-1	CASSLTSGHNEQFF	TGTGCCAGCAGCTTGACTAGCGGGCACAATGAGCAGTTCTTC
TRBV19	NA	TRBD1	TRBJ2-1	CASSRDRDEQFF	TGTGCCAGTAGTAGGGACAGGGATGAGCAGTTCTTC
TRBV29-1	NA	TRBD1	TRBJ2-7	CSVGPTGGGGSYEQYF	TGCAGCGTCGGGCCCACAGGGGGCGGGGGTTCCTACGAGCAGTACTTC
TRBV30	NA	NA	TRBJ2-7	CAWSLTSFEQYF	TGTGCCTGGAGTTTAACTAGCTTCGAGCAGTACTTC
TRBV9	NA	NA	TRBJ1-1	CASSVASRTEAFF	TGTGCCAGCAGCGTAGCGTCCAGGACTGAAGCTTTCTTT
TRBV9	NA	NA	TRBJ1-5	CASSVGPGSNQPQHF	TGTGCCAGCAGCGTAGGTCCGGGGAGCAATCAGCCCCAGCATTTT
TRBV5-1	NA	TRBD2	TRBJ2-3	CASSYNPGVAGSLYTQYF	TGCGCCAGCAGTTATAATCCGGGAGTAGCGGGATCGCTATATACGCAGTATTTT